The present T cell receptor (beta chain) was sequenced within a study of T-cell reconstitution after alpha-beta-depleted transplantation in children. As regards this clonotype: A much larger clone differs from this one at a single base, so this may be a read error.

This sample's TCRbeta library carried unique molecular identifier barcodes. TCRdb re-derived calls from the PCR reads in MiXCR, one entry per CDR3 protein. This sample has approximately 520,000 distinct CDR3 sequences, with about 33% found just once. The CDR3 runs to 11 residues. Germline values: CDR1 SGHTA, CDR2 FQGNSA. V lost 7 bases to trimming and J lost 1 base, with 5 bases between them. This TCR was sampled from a human donor who donated a stem cell graft to a child with aplastic anemia. V and J are TRBV7-2 and TRBJ2-7; no clear D gene. Sequenced material: PBMCs from the stem cell graft donor, taken from the stem cell graft. The DNA for the CDR3 is TGTGCCAGCACCCCTTCCTACGAGCAGTACTTC. Translated, it gives CASTPSYEQYF. Combining the CDR3 with reference TRBV7-2 and TRBJ2-7 gives the whole variable domain GAGVSQSPSNKVTEKGKDVELRCDPISGHTALYWYRQSLGQGLEFLIYFQGNSAPDKSGLPSDRFSAERTGGSVSTLTIQRTQQEDSAVYLCASTPSYEQYFGPGTRLTVT.